This T cell receptor beta chain was documented in a study of quantifying T cell responses using KT2 cells. Study-level information: TCR alpha and beta constant-region primers primed reverse transcription of RNA.

This clonotype was seen many times. Its antigen remains unidentified. Each cDNA got a UMI-containing oligo ligated at its 3' end. The first PCR ran around 4 cycles with an equimolar RC1.1 and RC1.2 beta primer mix. TCR alpha and beta chains were handled separately starting at the second PCR. TCRdb re-derived calls from the UMI-ligation and nested PCR reads in MiXCR, one entry per CDR3 protein. Of around 35,000 distinct CDR3 sequences in the sample, over 9% were seen once. Germline V gene data show CDR1 as SGHRS and CDR2 as YFSETQ. This CDR3 region has 13 residues. V lost 0 bases, J lost 5 bases, and 8 bases lay in between. Findings and limits, study-wide: Detection of KT2 sequences held at the lowest tested level, about one cell per 100,000 PBMC.

The sequenced material came from PBMCs spiked with cells of the T cell clone KT2. V gene TRBV5-1 combines with J gene TRBJ1-1; D not resolved. The sequence was obtained from a human donor. CDR3: CASSLGVKTEAFF. CDR3 DNA sequence: TGCGCCAGCAGCTTGGGGGTCAAGACTGAAGCTTTCTTT.